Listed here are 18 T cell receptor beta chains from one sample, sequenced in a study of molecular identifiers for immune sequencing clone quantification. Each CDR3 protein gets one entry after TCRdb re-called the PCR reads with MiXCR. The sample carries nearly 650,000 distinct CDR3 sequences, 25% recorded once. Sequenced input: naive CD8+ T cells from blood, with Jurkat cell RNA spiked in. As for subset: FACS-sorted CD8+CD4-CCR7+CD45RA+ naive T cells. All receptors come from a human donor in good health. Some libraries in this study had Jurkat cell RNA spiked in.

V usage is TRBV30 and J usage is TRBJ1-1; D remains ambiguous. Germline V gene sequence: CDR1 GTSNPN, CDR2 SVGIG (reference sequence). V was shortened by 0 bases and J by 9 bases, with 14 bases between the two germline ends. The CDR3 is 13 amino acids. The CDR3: CAWSVVIAFKAFF. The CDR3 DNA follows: TGTGCCTGGAGTGTAGTGATAGCATTTAAAGCTTTCTTT.

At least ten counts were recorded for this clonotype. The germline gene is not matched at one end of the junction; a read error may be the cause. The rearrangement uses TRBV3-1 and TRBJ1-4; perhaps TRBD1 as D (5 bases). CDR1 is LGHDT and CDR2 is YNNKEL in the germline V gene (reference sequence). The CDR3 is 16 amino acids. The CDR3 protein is CASSQGEVSPNEKLFF. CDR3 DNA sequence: TGTGCCAGCAGTCAAGGGGAGGTATCCCCGAATGAAAAACTGTTTTTT.

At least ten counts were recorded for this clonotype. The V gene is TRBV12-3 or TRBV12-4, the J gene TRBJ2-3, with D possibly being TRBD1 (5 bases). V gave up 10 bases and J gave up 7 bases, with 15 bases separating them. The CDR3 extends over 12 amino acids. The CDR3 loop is CAINLQDHTQYF. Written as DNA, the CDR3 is TGTGCCATCAACTTACAGGATCATACGCAGTATTTT.

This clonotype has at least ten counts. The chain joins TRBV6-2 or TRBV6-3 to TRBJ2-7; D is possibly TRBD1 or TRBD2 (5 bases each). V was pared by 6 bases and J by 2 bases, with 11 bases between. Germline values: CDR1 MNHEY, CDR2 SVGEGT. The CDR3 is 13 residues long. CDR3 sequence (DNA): TGTGCCAGCAGAGGGGACGGAGCCTACGAGCAGTACTTC. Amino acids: CASRGDGAYEQYF.

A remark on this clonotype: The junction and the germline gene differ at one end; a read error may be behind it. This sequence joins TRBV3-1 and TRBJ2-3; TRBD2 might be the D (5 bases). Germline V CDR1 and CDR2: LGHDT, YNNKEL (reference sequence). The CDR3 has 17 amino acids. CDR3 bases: TGTGCCAGCAGCGAAGATTTCAGCGGCCGTAGCACAGATACGCAGTATTTT. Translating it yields CASSEDFSGRSTDTQYF.

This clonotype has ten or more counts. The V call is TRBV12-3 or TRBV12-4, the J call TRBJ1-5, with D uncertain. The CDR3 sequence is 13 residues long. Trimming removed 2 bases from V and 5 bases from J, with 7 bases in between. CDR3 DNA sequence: TGTGCCAGCAGTTTACAGTTCGATCAGCCCCAGCATTTT. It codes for CASSLQFDQPQHF.

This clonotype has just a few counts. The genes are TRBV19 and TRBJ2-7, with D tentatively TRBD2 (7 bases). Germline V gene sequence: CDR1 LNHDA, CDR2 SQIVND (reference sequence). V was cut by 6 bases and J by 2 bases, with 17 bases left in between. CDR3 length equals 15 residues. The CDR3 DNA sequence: TGTGCCAGTAGCCTGGGGGGGCCAGGGGCCTACGAGCAGTACTTC. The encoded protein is CASSLGGPGAYEQYF.

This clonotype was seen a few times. CDR3: CASSSDPLAGNTGELFF. The DNA of the CDR3 is TGTGCCAGCAGCTCGGATCCCCTAGCGGGAAACACCGGGGAGCTGTTTTTT. V is TRBV11-2 and J is TRBJ2-2; TRBD2 matches at 9 bases. V lost 4 bases to trimming and J lost 2 bases; unmatched junction nucleotides: 8. The CDR3 is made up of 17 amino acids. CDR1 SGHAT and CDR2 FQNNGV come from the germline V gene. Drawing the rest from reference TRBV11-2 and TRBJ2-2, the complete variable domain is EAGVAQSPRYKIIEKRQSVAFWCNPISGHATLYWYQQILGQGPKLLIQFQNNGVVDDSQLPKDRFSAERLKGVDSTLKIQPAKLEDSAVYLCASSSDPLAGNTGELFFGEGSRLTVL.

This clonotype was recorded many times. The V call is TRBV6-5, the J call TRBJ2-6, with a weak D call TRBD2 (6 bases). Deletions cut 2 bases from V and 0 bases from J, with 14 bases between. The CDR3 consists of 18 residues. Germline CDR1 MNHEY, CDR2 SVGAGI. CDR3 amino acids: CASSYGVGGSSGANVLTF. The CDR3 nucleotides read TGTGCCAGCAGTTACGGGGTCGGAGGGTCCTCTGGGGCCAACGTCCTGACTTTC.

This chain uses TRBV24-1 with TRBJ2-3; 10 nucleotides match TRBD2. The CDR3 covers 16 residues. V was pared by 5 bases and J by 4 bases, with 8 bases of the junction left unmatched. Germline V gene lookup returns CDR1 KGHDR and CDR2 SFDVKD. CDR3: CATSVIEREGPDTQYF. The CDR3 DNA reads TGTGCCACCAGTGTCATCGAGCGGGAGGGCCCAGATACGCAGTATTTT.

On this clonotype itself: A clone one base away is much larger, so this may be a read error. For the CDR3, the DNA is TGTGCCAGCGGGGGGCAGTTCGAACTGACCCAGTACTTC. Its protein is CASGGQFELTQYF. This chain joins TRBV7-9 and TRBJ2-5; D is tentatively TRBD1 or TRBD2 (6 bases each). From germline, CDR1 is SEHNR and CDR2 FQNEAQ (reference sequence). There are 13 residues in the CDR3. Between the trimmed V and J ends, which lost 8 bases and 7 bases, there was a span of 17 bases.

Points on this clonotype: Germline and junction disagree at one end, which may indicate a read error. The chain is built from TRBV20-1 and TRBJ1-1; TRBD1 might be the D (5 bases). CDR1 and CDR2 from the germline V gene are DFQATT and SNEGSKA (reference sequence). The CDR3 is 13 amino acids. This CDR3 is CSAGGGFNTEAIF. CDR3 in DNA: TGCAGTGCTGGGGGGGGGTTCAACACTGAAGCTATCTTT.

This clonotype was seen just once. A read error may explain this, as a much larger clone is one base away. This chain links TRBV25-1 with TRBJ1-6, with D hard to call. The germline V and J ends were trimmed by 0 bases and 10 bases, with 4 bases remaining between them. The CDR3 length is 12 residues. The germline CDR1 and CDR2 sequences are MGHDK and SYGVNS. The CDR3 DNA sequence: TGTGCCAGCAGTGAATATGTGTCACCCCTCCACTTT. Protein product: CASSEYVSPLHF. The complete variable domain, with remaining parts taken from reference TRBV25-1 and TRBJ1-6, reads EADIYQTPRYLVIGTGKKITLECSQTMGHDKMYWYQQDPGMELHLIHYSYGVNSTEKGDLSSESTVSRIRTEHFPLTLESARPSHTSQYLCASSEYVSPLHFGNGTRLTVT.

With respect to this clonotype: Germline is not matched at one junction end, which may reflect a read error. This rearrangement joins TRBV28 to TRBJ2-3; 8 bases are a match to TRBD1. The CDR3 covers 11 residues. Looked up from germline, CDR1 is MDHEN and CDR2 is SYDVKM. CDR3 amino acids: CASSWGETGDF. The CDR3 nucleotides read TGTGCCAGCAGTTGGGGGGAGACAGGGGACTTT.

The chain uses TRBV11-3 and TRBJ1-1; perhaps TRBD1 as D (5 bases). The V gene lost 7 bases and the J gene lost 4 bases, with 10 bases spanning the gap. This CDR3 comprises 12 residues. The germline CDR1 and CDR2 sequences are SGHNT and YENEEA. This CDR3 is CASMGEGTEAFF. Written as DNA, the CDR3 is TGTGCCAGCATGGGGGAGGGCACTGAAGCTTTCTTT. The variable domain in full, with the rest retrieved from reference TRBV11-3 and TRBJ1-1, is EAGVVQSPRYKIIEKKQPVAFWCNPISGHNTLYWYLQNLGQGPELLIRYENEEAVDDSQLPKDRFSAERLKGVDSTLKIQPAELGDSAVYLCASMGEGTEAFFGQGTRLTVV.

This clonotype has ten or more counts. CDR3 amino acids: CASSVSDFNQPQHF. The CDR3 nucleotides are TGTGCCAGCAGCGTTTCCGATTTTAATCAGCCCCAGCATTTT. The chain employs TRBV9 and TRBJ1-5; D uncertain. V lost 2 bases and J 4 bases, leaving 10 bases between the germline ends. CDR3 length: 14 amino acids. CDR1 and CDR2 from the germline V gene are SGDLS and YYNGEE. Together with reference TRBV9 and TRBJ1-5, the CDR3 gives the full variable domain: DSGVTQTPKHLITATGQRVTLRCSPRSGDLSVYWYQQSLDQGLQFLIQYYNGEERAKGNILERFSAQQFPDLHSELNLSSLELGDSALYFCASSVSDFNQPQHFGDGTRLSIL.

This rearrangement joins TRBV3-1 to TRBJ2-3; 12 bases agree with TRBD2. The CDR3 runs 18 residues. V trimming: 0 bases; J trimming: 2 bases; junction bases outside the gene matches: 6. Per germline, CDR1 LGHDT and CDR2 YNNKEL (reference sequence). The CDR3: CASSQDGGTSGHTDTQYF. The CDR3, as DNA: TGTGCCAGCAGCCAAGATGGCGGGACTAGCGGGCACACAGATACGCAGTATTTT.

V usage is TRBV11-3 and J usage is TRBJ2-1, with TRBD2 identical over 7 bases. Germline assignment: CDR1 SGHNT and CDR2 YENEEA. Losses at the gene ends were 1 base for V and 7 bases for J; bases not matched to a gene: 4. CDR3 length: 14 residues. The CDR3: CASSLVGTINEQFF. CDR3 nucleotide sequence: TGTGCCAGCAGCTTAGTCGGGACTATTAATGAGCAGTTCTTC.